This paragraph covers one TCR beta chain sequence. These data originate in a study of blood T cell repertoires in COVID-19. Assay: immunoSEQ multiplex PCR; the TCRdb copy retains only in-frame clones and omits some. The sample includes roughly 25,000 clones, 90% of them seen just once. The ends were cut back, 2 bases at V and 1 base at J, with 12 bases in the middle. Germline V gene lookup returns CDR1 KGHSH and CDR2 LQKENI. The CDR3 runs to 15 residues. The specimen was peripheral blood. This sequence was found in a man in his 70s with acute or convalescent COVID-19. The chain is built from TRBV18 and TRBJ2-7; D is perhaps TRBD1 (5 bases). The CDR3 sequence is CASSPSFQGSYEQYF. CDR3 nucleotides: TGTGCCAGCTCACCATCTTTCCAGGGTTCCTACGAGCAGTACTTC.